These 3 T cell receptor beta chains came from one sample sequenced in a study of blood T cell repertoires in COVID-19. The repertoire was sequenced with immunoSEQ multiplex PCR; TCRdb's copy has only in-frame clones and lacks some. The sample lists 250,000 or so clones, approximately 90% occurring once. Source material: PBMCs or T cells enriched from blood (not recorded which). These receptors were taken from a woman younger than 45 with acute COVID-19.

The J gene is TRBJ2-3, the V gene TRBV5-1; 11 bases are shared with TRBD1. Per germline, CDR1 SGHRS and CDR2 YFSETQ. The V and J ends lost 1 base and 5 bases, in that order; junction bases with no gene match: 6. The CDR3 consists of 16 residues. The CDR3 loop reads CASSLSVGTGGDTQYF. The CDR3, as DNA: TGCGCCAGCAGCTTGAGTGTCGGGACAGGGGGAGATACGCAGTATTTT. The full variable domain, rest sourced from reference TRBV5-1 and TRBJ2-3, is KAGVTQTPRYLIKTRGQQVTLSCSPISGHRSVSWYQQTPGQGLQFLFEYFSETQRNKGNFPGRFSGRQFSNSRSEMNVSTLELGDSALYLCASSLSVGTGGDTQYFGPGTRLTVL.

This chain connects TRBV18 to TRBJ1-1; the match to TRBD1 covers 8 bases. Germline V gene data show CDR1 as KGHSH and CDR2 as LQKENI. The CDR3 has 17 residues. With V trimmed by 4 bases and J by 7 bases, 17 bases remained unmatched. The CDR3 DNA is TGTGCCAGCTCACTCAGCGAGGCAGGGGGCGGTATGGTTGAAGCTTTCTTT. Translation gives CASSLSEAGGGMVEAFF.

The chain joins TRBV19 to TRBJ2-2; D gene ambiguous. CDR3 length equals 15 residues. V shed 3 bases and J shed 2 bases, with 10 bases lying between them. CDR1 is LNHDA and CDR2 is SQIVND in the germline V gene (reference sequence). The CDR3 sequence is CASSIPNTNTGELFF. The CDR3 bases are TGTGCCAGTAGTATCCCGAACACAAACACCGGGGAGCTGTTTTTT.